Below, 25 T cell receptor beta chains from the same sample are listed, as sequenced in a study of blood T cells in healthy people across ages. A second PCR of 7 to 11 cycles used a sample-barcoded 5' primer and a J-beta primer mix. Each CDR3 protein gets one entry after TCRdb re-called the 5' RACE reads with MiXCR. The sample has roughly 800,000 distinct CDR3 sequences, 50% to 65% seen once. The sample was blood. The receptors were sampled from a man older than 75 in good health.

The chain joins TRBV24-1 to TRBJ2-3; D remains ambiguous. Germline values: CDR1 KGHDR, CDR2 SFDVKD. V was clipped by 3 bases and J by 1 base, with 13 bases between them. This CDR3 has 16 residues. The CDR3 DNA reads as TGTGCCACCAGTGATGTCGCGGAGATAGGCACAGATACGCAGTATTTT. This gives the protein CATSDVAEIGTDTQYF.

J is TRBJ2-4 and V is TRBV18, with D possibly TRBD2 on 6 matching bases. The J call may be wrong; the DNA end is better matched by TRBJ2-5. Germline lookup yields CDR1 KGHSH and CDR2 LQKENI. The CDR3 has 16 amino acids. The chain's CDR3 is CASSIYSGATQETQYF. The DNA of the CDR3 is TGTGCCAGCTCAATTTATAGCGGAGCCACGCAAGAGACCCAGTACTTC.

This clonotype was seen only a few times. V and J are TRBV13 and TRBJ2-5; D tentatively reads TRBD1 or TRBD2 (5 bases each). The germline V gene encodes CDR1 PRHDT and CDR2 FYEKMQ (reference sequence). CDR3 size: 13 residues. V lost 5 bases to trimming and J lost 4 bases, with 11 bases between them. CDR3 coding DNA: TGTGCCAGCAGCCCCGGGGCCACAGAGACCCAGTACTTC. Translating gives CASSPGATETQYF.

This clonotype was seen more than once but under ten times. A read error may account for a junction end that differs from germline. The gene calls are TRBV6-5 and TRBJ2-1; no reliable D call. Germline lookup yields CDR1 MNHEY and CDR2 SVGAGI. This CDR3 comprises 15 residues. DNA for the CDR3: TGTGCTAGCAGTTACGGAACGAGCTCCTACAATGAGCAGTTCTTC. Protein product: CASSYGTSSYNEQFF.

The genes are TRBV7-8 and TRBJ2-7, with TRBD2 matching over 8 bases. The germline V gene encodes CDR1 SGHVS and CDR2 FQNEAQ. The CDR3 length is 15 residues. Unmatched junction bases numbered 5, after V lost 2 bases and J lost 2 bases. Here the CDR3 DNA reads TGTGCCAGCAGCTTAATTAGCGGGAACGCCTACGAGCAGTACTTC. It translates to CASSLISGNAYEQYF.

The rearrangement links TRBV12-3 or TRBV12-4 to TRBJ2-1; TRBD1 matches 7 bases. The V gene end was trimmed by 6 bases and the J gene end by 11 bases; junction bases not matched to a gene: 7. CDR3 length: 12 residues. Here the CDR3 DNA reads TGTGCCAGCAGCAGACAGGGCGTCAAGCAGTTCTTC. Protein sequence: CASSRQGVKQFF.

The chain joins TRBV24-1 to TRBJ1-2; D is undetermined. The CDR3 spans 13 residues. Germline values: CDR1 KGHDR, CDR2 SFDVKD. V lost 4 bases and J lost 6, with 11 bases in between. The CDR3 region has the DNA TGTGCCACCAGTGACTTTAGAGGCCATGGCTACACCTTC. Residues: CATSDFRGHGYTF.

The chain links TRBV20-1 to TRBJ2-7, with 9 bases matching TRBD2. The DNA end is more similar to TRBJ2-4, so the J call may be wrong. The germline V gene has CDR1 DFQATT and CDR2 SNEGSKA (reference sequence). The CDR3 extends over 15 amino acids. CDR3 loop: CSALAGGPVSNIQYF. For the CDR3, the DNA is TGCAGTGCTCTCGCGGGAGGGCCCGTATCGAACATTCAGTACTTC.

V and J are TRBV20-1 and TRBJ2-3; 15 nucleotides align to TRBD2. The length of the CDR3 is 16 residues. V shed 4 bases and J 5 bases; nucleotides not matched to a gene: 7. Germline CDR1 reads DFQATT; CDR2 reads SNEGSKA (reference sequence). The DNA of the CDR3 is TGCAGTGCTATGGGACTAGCGGGAGGTCGAGGAGATACGCAGTATTTT. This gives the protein CSAMGLAGGRGDTQYF.

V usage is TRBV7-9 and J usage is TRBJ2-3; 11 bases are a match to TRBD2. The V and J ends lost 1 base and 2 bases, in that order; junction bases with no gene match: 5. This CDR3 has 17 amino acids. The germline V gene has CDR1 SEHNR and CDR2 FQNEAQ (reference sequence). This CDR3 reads CASSLGGLADHTDTQYF. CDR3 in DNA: TGTGCCAGCAGCTTAGGGGGACTAGCGGACCACACAGATACGCAGTATTTT.

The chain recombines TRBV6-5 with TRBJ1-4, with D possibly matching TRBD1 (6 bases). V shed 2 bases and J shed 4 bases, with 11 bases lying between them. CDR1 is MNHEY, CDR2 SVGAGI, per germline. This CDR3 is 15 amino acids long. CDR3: CASSYKYRVNEKLFF. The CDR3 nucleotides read TGTGCCAGCAGTTACAAGTACAGGGTTAATGAAAAACTGTTTTTT.

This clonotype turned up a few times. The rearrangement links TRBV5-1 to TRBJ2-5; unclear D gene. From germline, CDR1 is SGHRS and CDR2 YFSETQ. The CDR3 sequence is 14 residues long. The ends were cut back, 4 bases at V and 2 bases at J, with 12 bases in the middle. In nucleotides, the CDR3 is TGCGCCAGCAGCAGGGAATACGGGCAAGAGACCCAGTACTTC. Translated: CASSREYGQETQYF.

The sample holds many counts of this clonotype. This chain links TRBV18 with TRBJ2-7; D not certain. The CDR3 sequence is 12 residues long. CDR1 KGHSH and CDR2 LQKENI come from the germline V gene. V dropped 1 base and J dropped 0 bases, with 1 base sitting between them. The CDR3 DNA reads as TGTGCCAGCTCACCACGCTCCTACGAGCAGTACTTC. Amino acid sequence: CASSPRSYEQYF.

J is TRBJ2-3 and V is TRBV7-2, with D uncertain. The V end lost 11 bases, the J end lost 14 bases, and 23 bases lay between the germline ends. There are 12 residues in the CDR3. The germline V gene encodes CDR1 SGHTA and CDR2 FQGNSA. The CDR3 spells CAGGPSRRDAYF. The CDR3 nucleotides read TGTGCCGGCGGCCCCAGCCGGCGAGACGCGTATTTT.

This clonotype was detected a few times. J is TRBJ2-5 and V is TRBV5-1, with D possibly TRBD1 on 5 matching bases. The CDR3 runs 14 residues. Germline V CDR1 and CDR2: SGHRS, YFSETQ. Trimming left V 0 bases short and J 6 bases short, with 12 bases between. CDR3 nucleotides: TGCGCCAGCAGCTTGGTTGACAGTGGGCAGACCCAGTACTTC. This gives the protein CASSLVDSGQTQYF. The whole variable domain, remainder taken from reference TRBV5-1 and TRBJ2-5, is KAGVTQTPRYLIKTRGQQVTLSCSPISGHRSVSWYQQTPGQGLQFLFEYFSETQRNKGNFPGRFSGRQFSNSRSEMNVSTLELGDSALYLCASSLVDSGQTQYFGPGTRLLVL.

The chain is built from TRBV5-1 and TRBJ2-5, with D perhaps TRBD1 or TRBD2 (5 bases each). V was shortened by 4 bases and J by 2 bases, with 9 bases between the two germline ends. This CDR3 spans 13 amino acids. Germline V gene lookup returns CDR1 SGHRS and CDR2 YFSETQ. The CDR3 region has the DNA TGCGCCAGCAGCGGGGACCCTCAAGAGACCCAGTACTTC. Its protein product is CASSGDPQETQYF. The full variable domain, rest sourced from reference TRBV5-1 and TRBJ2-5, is KAGVTQTPRYLIKTRGQQVTLSCSPISGHRSVSWYQQTPGQGLQFLFEYFSETQRNKGNFPGRFSGRQFSNSRSEMNVSTLELGDSALYLCASSGDPQETQYFGPGTRLLVL.

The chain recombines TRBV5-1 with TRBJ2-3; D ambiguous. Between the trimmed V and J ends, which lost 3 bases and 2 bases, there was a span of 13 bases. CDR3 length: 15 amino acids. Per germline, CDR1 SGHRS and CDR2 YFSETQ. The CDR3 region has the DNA TGCGCCAGCAGCTCCTGGACGCCTCCCACAGATACGCAGTATTTT. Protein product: CASSSWTPPTDTQYF. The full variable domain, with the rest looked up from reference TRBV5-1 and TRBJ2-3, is KAGVTQTPRYLIKTRGQQVTLSCSPISGHRSVSWYQQTPGQGLQFLFEYFSETQRNKGNFPGRFSGRQFSNSRSEMNVSTLELGDSALYLCASSSWTPPTDTQYFGPGTRLTVL.

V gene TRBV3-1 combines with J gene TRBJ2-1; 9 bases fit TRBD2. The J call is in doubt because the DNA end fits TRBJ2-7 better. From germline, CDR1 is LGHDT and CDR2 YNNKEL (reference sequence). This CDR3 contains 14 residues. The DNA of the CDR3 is TGTGCCAGCCGCTCTGGCGGGAGGGCCAATGAGCAGTACTTC. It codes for CASRSGGRANEQYF.

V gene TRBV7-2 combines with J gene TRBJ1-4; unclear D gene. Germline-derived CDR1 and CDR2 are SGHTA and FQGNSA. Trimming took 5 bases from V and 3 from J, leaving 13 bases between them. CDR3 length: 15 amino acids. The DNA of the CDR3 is TGTGCCAGCAGCCCACTGAGGTTGGCTAATGAAAAACTGTTTTTT. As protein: CASSPLRLANEKLFF.

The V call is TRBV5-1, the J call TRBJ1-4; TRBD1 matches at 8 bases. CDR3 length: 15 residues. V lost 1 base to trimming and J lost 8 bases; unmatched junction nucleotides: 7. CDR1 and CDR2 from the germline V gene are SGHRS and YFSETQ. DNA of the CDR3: TGCGCCAGCAGCTTGCTACAGGGGGAAGGAGAAAAACTGTTTTTT. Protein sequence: CASSLLQGEGEKLFF.

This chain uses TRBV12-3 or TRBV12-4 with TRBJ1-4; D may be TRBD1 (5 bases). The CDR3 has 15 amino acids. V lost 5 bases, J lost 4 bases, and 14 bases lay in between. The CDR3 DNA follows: TGTGCCAGCAGTACCGACGGGGGAGTTAATGAAAAACTGTTTTTT. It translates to CASSTDGGVNEKLFF.

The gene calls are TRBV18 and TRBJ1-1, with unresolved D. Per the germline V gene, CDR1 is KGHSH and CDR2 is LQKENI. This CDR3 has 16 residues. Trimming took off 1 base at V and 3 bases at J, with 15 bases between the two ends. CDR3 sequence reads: CASSPLNRLADTEAFF. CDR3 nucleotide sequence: TGTGCCAGCTCACCACTTAACCGACTAGCGGACACTGAAGCTTTCTTT.

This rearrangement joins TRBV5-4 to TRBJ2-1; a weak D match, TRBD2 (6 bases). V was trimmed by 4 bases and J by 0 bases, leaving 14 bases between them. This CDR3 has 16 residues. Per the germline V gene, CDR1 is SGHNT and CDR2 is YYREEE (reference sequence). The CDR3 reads CASSIDRDSSYNEQFF. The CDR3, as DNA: TGTGCCAGCAGCATTGACCGGGACTCCTCCTACAATGAGCAGTTCTTC. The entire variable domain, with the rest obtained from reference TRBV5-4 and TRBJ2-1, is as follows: ETGVTQSPTHLIKTRGQQVTLRCSSQSGHNTVSWYQQALGQGPQFIFQYYREEENGRGNFPPRFSGLQFPNYSSELNVNALELDDSALYLCASSIDRDSSYNEQFFGPGTRLTVL.

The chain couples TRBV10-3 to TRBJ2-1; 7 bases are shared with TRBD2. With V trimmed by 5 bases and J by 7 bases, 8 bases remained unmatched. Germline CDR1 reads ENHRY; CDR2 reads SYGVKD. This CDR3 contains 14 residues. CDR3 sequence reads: CAISNGEGLNEQFF. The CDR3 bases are TGTGCCATCAGTAACGGGGAGGGCCTGAATGAGCAGTTCTTC.

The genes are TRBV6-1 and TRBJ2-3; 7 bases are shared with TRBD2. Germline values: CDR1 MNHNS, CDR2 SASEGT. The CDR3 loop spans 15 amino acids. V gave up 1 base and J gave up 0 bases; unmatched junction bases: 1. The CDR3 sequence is CASSEGGGSTDTQYF. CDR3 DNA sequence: TGTGCCAGCAGTGAAGGGGGGGGTAGCACAGATACGCAGTATTTT.